This entry lists 14 T cell receptor beta chains sequenced from one sample in a study of shared clonotypes between healthy human individuals. Some clones are missing from TCRdb's copy, which holds only in-frame ones; the method was immunoSEQ multiplex PCR. Of around 2.1 million clones listed, nearly 97% are singletons. Sequencing was performed on naive CD4+ T cells sorted from blood. The subset here: CD45RA+ positively selected. The receptors were gathered from a man aged 18-30 years in good health.

This chain links TRBV5-4 with TRBJ1-1; possibly TRBD1 for D (5 bases). Trimming cost V 0 bases and J 6 bases, with 18 bases left between them. This CDR3 is 16 amino acids long. Germline CDR1 SGHNT, CDR2 YYREEE (reference sequence). The CDR3 loop reads CASSLAAGTSVSEAFF. As DNA, the CDR3 is TGTGCCAGCAGCTTGGCCGCGGGGACCTCCGTGTCTGAAGCTTTCTTT.

The J gene is TRBJ1-2, the V gene TRBV28, with a possible D match to TRBD1 (6 bases). The CDR3 runs 15 residues. Germline values: CDR1 MDHEN, CDR2 SYDVKM. Trimming took off 2 bases at V and 6 bases at J, with 16 bases between the two ends. The CDR3, as DNA: TGTGCCAGCAGTTTAGAGGGGGGCAACAGTGATGGCTACACCTTC. Encoded protein: CASSLEGGNSDGYTF.

V is TRBV10-3 and J is TRBJ2-7; possibly TRBD1 for D (6 bases). V gave up 6 bases and J gave up 2 bases, with 14 bases separating them. Germline V gene sequence: CDR1 ENHRY, CDR2 SYGVKD. The CDR3 has 14 amino acids. The CDR3 loop reads CAIRGAPGTYEQYF. The CDR3 DNA follows: TGTGCCATCAGGGGGGCGCCGGGGACCTACGAGCAGTACTTC.

The chain carries TRBV2 and TRBJ1-2, with TRBD1 as a possible D gene (5 bases). This CDR3 has 14 amino acids. V was clipped by 6 bases and J by 1 base, with 12 bases between them. In germline, CDR1 is SNHLY, CDR2 FYNNEI. CDR3 residues: CASRLGDLNYGYTF. CDR3 coding DNA: TGTGCCAGCAGGTTGGGGGACCTTAACTATGGCTACACCTTC.

Remarks on this clone: Additional DNA sequences in this sample encode the identical CDR3. V and J are TRBV2 and TRBJ2-5; D gene uncertain. Germline-derived CDR1 and CDR2 are SNHLY and FYNNEI. The ends were cut back, 6 bases at V and 0 bases at J, with 2 bases in the middle. The CDR3 spans 11 residues. CDR3 protein: CASSDQETQYF. CDR3 nucleotides: TGTGCCAGCAGCGACCAAGAGACCCAGTACTTC.

V usage is TRBV7-9 and J usage is TRBJ1-4; D is ambiguous. The CDR3 consists of 13 residues. Trimming removed 5 bases at V and 7 bases at J, with 11 bases between. Germline values: CDR1 SEHNR, CDR2 FQNEAQ (reference sequence). As DNA, the CDR3 is TGTGCCAGCAGCGCAGACCGCTTTGAAAAACTGTTTTTT. Its protein is CASSADRFEKLFF. Supplemented by reference TRBV7-9 and TRBJ1-4, the full variable domain reads DTGVSQNPRHKITKRGQNVTFRCDPISEHNRLYWYRQTLGQGPEFLTYFQNEAQLEKSRLLSDRFSAERPKGSFSTLEIQRTEQGDSAMYLCASSADRFEKLFFGSGTQLSVL.

The V and J genes are TRBV5-4 and TRBJ2-7, with D possibly matching TRBD1 (7 bases). The CDR3 covers 15 residues. Between the trimmed V and J ends, which lost 0 bases and 4 bases, there was a span of 14 bases. Germline CDR1 and CDR2: SGHNT and YYREEE (reference sequence). The DNA for the CDR3 is TGTGCCAGCAGCTTGGACGGCAGGGGGGATTACGAGCAGTACTTC. Amino acid sequence: CASSLDGRGDYEQYF.

The gene calls are TRBV5-4 and TRBJ2-7; 9 positions agree with TRBD1. CDR1 SGHNT and CDR2 YYREEE come from the germline V gene (reference sequence). V lost 5 bases and J lost 2; bases outside the gene matches: 8. The CDR3 is made up of 15 amino acids. CDR3 in DNA: TGTGCCAGCAGACGGGACAGGGAATCAACCTACGAGCAGTACTTC. Protein sequence: CASRRDRESTYEQYF. The whole variable domain, filled in from reference TRBV5-4 and TRBJ2-7, reads ETGVTQSPTHLIKTRGQQVTLRCSSQSGHNTVSWYQQALGQGPQFIFQYYREEENGRGNFPPRFSGLQFPNYSSELNVNALELDDSALYLCASRRDRESTYEQYFGPGTRLTVT.

The chain has TRBV30 and TRBJ2-3; maybe TRBD2 (5 bases). In germline, CDR1 is GTSNPN, CDR2 SVGIG (reference sequence). Trimming removed 2 bases from V and 0 bases from J, with 6 bases in between. The CDR3 consists of 13 residues. CDR3 bases: TGTGCCTGGAGTCGGACTAGCACAGATACGCAGTATTTT. It codes for CAWSRTSTDTQYF.

V and J are TRBV6-5 and TRBJ2-1; 7 bases align to TRBD1. V lost 5 bases, J lost 7 bases, and 8 bases stayed unmatched. Germline V CDR1 and CDR2: MNHEY, SVGAGI. This CDR3 comprises 14 residues. DNA of the CDR3: TGTGCCAGCAGTGCCCCGACAGGGTCTAATGAGCAGTTCTTC. Encoded protein: CASSAPTGSNEQFF.

About this clone: This sample also contains other DNA sequences that code for the same CDR3. The V call is TRBV15, the J call TRBJ2-1; 10 nucleotides match TRBD1. Per the germline V gene, CDR1 is LNHNV and CDR2 is YYDKDF (reference sequence). The V and J ends lost 5 bases and 4 bases, in that order; junction bases with no gene match: 5. The CDR3 covers 15 residues. CDR3 loop: CATSPGQGSYNEQFF. CDR3 bases: TGTGCCACCAGCCCGGGACAGGGGTCGTACAATGAGCAGTTCTTC.

CDR3 in DNA: TGTGCCAGCAGTTACTCTGGACAGGGAAGGACCTACGAGCAGTACTTC. This encodes CASSYSGQGRTYEQYF. V and J are TRBV6-5 and TRBJ2-7, with 8 bases lining up with TRBD1. From germline, CDR1 is MNHEY and CDR2 SVGAGI. This CDR3 contains 16 residues. The V gene end was trimmed by 0 bases and the J gene end by 2 bases; junction bases not matched to a gene: 6.

The chain has TRBV6-1 and TRBJ2-2, with D unresolved. The V gene lost 7 bases and the J gene lost 7 bases, with 19 bases spanning the gap. CDR1 and CDR2 from the germline V gene are MNHNS and SASEGT. This CDR3 contains 15 residues. CDR3 sequence: CASNLDEAWSGELFF. As DNA, the CDR3 is TGTGCCAGCAACCTGGACGAGGCTTGGAGCGGGGAGCTGTTTTTT.

This clone appeared a few times. The CDR3 protein is CASSQQETQYF. Written as DNA, the CDR3 is TGTGCCAGCAGTCAACAAGAGACCCAGTACTTC. V and J are TRBV6-5 and TRBJ2-5; D remains unclear. V lost 5 bases and J 2 bases, leaving 3 bases between the germline ends. There are 11 residues in the CDR3. Looked up from germline, CDR1 is MNHEY and CDR2 is SVGAGI.